This T cell receptor beta chain appears in the sequencing data of a study of follicular helper T cells after annual influenza vaccination. Trimming at V came to 4 bases and at J to 5 bases, leaving 4 bases not matched to a gene. CDR1 and CDR2 (germline): SGHNT, YYREEE (reference sequence). CDR3 size: 13 residues. In this sample, this clone turned up a few times. Time point meaning: 2014-2015 season, pre-vaccination. Using immunoSEQ multiplex PCR, the repertoire was profiled, and TCRdb retains in-frame clones only, with some absent. The table has a few thousand clones, more than 60% seen once. This sequence originates from an adult who received the influenza vaccine. This sequence joins TRBV5-4 and TRBJ2-7, with TRBD1 identical over 9 bases. The specimen was CXCR5+ CD38- circulating T follicular helper cells from blood, collected on the day of influenza vaccination. Subset: circulating Tfh, non-naive CD4+CXCR5+PD-1+ (ICOS+CD38+ or ICOS-CD38-). The DNA of the CDR3 is TGTGCCAGCAGCCCAGACAGGGGGGACGAGCAGTACTTC. Its translation: CASSPDRGDEQYF.